Listed below are T cell receptor beta chains from one sample, sequenced in a study of cytomegalovirus exposure and HLA in healthy donors. Clones were read by immunoSEQ multiplex PCR, and TCRdb kept only the in-frame ones, dropping some. Of about 180,000 clones listed, around 81% are singletons. The sequenced material came from PBMCs. All receptors derive from a young woman in good health and CMV-seropositive. Both conserved end residues are part of each CDR3.

J gene	V gene	CDR3 protein
TRBJ1-1	TRBV11-1	CASSLRQPNTEAFF
TRBJ1-3	TRBV6-1	CASSESGFGNTIYF
TRBJ2-7	TRBV4-1	CASSQVFNAGATYEQYF
TRBJ1-2	TRBV4-1	CASSLQQGKGLYGYTF
TRBJ1-2	TRBV18	CASSPAGPPTGYTF
TRBJ2-7	TRBV15	CATSTLESHEQYF
TRBJ1-4	TRBV28	CASRSITGDSNEKLFF
TRBJ2-3	TRBV2	CASSYTRTGSTDTQYF
TRBJ1-2	TRBV29-1	CSVVAGMYGYTF
TRBJ2-7	TRBV5-4	CASSLQLGAYEQYF